This T cell receptor (beta chain) was observed in a study of blood T cell repertoires in COVID-19. Overall study: COVID-19 samples, acute and convalescent, were from the United States, Italy and Spain. From T cells, B-cell-depleted T cells, or PBMCs came the material, which was cDNA or gDNA.

Seattle's enrolled individuals joined amid active infection and were then monitored longitudinally. This clone was found once. Here immunoSEQ multiplex PCR was the method, and the copy in TCRdb shows in-frame clones only, minus some. The table includes roughly 200,000 clones, 75% to 85% detected once. Sequencing was done on a sample of peripheral blood. This receptor was obtained from a middle-aged woman with COVID-19, enrolled during active disease.

Here the CDR3 reads CATSDARAGYTGELFF. The CDR3 DNA reads TGTGCCACCAGTGATGCTCGGGCGGGTTACACCGGGGAGCTGTTTTTT. The rearrangement links TRBV24-1 to TRBJ2-2; TRBD2 is a possible D gene (5 bases). V dropped 3 bases and J dropped 3 bases, with 13 bases sitting between them. From germline, CDR1 is KGHDR and CDR2 SFDVKD. This CDR3 spans 16 amino acids.